The next 16 T cell receptor beta chains were all read from a single sample in a study of cytomegalovirus exposure and HLA in healthy donors. Here immunoSEQ multiplex PCR was the method, and the copy in TCRdb shows in-frame clones only, minus some. The top ten clones hold approximately 0.96% of a sample with 250,000 to 400,000 clones, over 75% of them seen once. Sequenced sample: PBMCs. The receptors derive from a man aged 30-40 years in good health and CMV-seronegative.

This chain links TRBV5-6 with TRBJ2-6; D gene ambiguous. The length of the CDR3 is 15 residues. Germline V lookup: CDR1 SGHDT, CDR2 YYEEEE. V dropped 3 bases and J dropped 2 bases, with 9 bases sitting between them. CDR3 sequence (DNA): TGTGCCAGCAGCTCAACAGACCCTGGGGCCAACGTCCTGACTTTC. The encoded protein is CASSSTDPGANVLTF. Combining the CDR3 with reference TRBV5-6 and TRBJ2-6 gives the whole variable domain DAGVTQSPTHLIKTRGQQVTLRCSPKSGHDTVSWYQQALGQGPQFIFQYYEEEERQRGNFPDRFSGHQFPNYSSELNVNALLLGDSALYLCASSSTDPGANVLTFGAGSRLTVL.

The V gene is TRBV7-9, the J gene TRBJ1-2, with D possibly TRBD1 on 5 matching bases. Trimming removed 1 base at V and 7 bases at J, with 10 bases between. CDR1 and CDR2 from the germline V gene are SEHNR and FQNEAQ (reference sequence). There are 13 residues in the CDR3. CDR3 residues: CASSLGGGVGYTF. Written as DNA, the CDR3 is TGTGCCAGCAGCTTAGGCGGGGGAGTTGGCTACACCTTC.

The chain couples TRBV15 to TRBJ2-1; D is possibly TRBD1 (6 bases). Germline V gives CDR1 LNHNV, CDR2 YYDKDF (reference sequence). V gave up 0 bases and J gave up 5 bases, with 17 bases separating them. The CDR3 is 17 residues long. CDR3 region: CATSRDWNRDYDNEQFF. The CDR3 bases are TGTGCCACCAGCAGAGATTGGAACAGGGATTATGACAATGAGCAGTTCTTC.

The genes are TRBV7-9 and TRBJ1-4, with D possibly matching TRBD1 (5 bases). The CDR3 sequence is 17 residues long. The germline CDR1 and CDR2 sequences are SEHNR and FQNEAQ (reference sequence). V lost 2 bases and J lost 7, with 20 bases in between. This chain's CDR3 is CASSLSVRRGVGEKLFF. Here the CDR3 DNA reads TGTGCCAGCAGCTTATCGGTCCGTAGGGGTGTTGGTGAAAAACTGTTTTTT. Full variable domain (remainder filled in from reference TRBV7-9 and TRBJ1-4): DTGVSQNPRHKITKRGQNVTFRCDPISEHNRLYWYRQTLGQGPEFLTYFQNEAQLEKSRLLSDRFSAERPKGSFSTLEIQRTEQGDSAMYLCASSLSVRRGVGEKLFFGSGTQLSVL.

The chain combines TRBV15 with TRBJ1-6, with D perhaps TRBD1 (5 bases). The length of the CDR3 is 16 residues. The germline V gene encodes CDR1 LNHNV and CDR2 YYDKDF (reference sequence). Trimming took 0 bases from V and 10 from J, leaving 16 bases between them. Here the CDR3 reads CATSREMVSGISPLHF. The CDR3 DNA follows: TGTGCCACCAGCAGAGAGATGGTGTCAGGGATCTCACCCCTCCACTTT.

This clone was picked up many times. The chain recombines TRBV6-4 with TRBJ2-3; 11 bases map to TRBD2. Germline CDR1 is MRHNA and CDR2 is SNTAGT. The CDR3 loop spans 15 amino acids. Trimming at V came to 5 bases and at J to 4 bases, leaving 5 bases not matched to a gene. The CDR3 DNA is TGTGCCAGCAGTTCCCTAGCGGGGGGTTCAGATACGCAGTATTTT. Translating gives CASSSLAGGSDTQYF.

V is TRBV5-1 and J is TRBJ2-4; D not certain. The CDR3 loop spans 16 amino acids. Trimming took 0 bases from V and 0 from J, leaving 10 bases between them. CDR1 is SGHRS, CDR2 YFSETQ, per germline. For the CDR3, the DNA is TGCGCCAGCAGCTTGGGGGCCAGGCTAGCCAAAAACATTCAGTACTTC. Protein sequence: CASSLGARLAKNIQYF.

The sample holds many counts of this clone. This rearrangement joins TRBV7-6 to TRBJ2-3; 10 bases match TRBD1. CDR3 length: 15 amino acids. Germline CDR1 and CDR2: SGHVS and FNYEAQ. The ends lost 4 bases at V and 3 bases at J; junction bases unmatched: 4. In nucleotides, the CDR3 is TGTGCCAGCAGCTCGACAGGGGGCGCAACAGATACGCAGTATTTT. This codes for CASSSTGGATDTQYF.

The chain is built from TRBV19 and TRBJ2-7, with D possibly TRBD1 on 6 matching bases. The ends were cut back, 6 bases at V and 0 bases at J, with 15 bases in the middle. The germline gives CDR1 LNHDA, CDR2 SQIVND (reference sequence). The CDR3 consists of 15 residues. Here the CDR3 reads CASSRVRDNSYEQYF. The CDR3 bases are TGTGCCAGTAGCAGGGTCCGGGACAACTCCTACGAGCAGTACTTC. Full variable domain (outside the CDR3, taken from reference TRBV19 and TRBJ2-7): DGGITQSPKYLFRKEGQNVTLSCEQNLNHDAMYWYRQDPGQGLRLIYYSQIVNDFQKGDIAEGYSVSREKKESFPLTVTSAQKNPTAFYLCASSRVRDNSYEQYFGPGTRLTVT.

This clone was detected once. The rearrangement uses TRBV5-5 and TRBJ2-7; D ambiguous. CDR3 length: 11 amino acids. Germline V gene data show CDR1 as SGHKS and CDR2 as YYEKEE (reference sequence). V was pared by 7 bases and J by 4 bases, with 9 bases between. CDR3 nucleotide sequence: TGTGCCAGCGGTGTCGGGTACGAGCAGTACTTC. Translating it yields CASGVGYEQYF.

The CDR3 region has the DNA TGTGCCAGCTCACCACCTGGGGGCATCTTCGAGCAGTACTTC. Protein product: CASSPPGGIFEQYF. V and J are TRBV18 and TRBJ2-7; D possibly corresponds to TRBD1 (6 bases). Trimming took 0 bases from V and 6 from J, leaving 12 bases between them. The CDR3 sequence is 14 residues long. Per germline, CDR1 KGHSH and CDR2 LQKENI.

The V and J genes are TRBV6-5 and TRBJ1-2; D is ambiguous. Trimming took 2 bases from V and 4 from J, leaving 14 bases between them. Germline assignment: CDR1 MNHEY and CDR2 SVGAGI. The length of the CDR3 is 15 residues. CDR3 bases: TGTGCCAGCAGTTACACCGAGGGCAGCGCCTATGGCTACACCTTC. This gives the protein CASSYTEGSAYGYTF.

The chain joins TRBV5-8 to TRBJ1-5; D remains ambiguous. The CDR3 spans 13 residues. Germline CDR1 and CDR2: SGHTS and YDEGEE. The germline V and J ends were trimmed by 2 bases and 6 bases, with 9 bases remaining between them. The CDR3 region is CASSFRVVQPQHF. CDR3 coding DNA: TGTGCCAGCAGCTTTCGTGTAGTTCAGCCCCAGCATTTT. The variable domain in full, completed from reference TRBV5-8 and TRBJ1-5, reads EAGVTQSPTHLIKTRGQQATLRCSPISGHTSVYWYQQALGLGLQFLLWYDEGEERNRGNFPPRFSGRQFPNYSSELNVNALELEDSALYLCASSFRVVQPQHFGDGTRLSIL.

The chain joins TRBV5-1 to TRBJ1-5, with 8 nucleotides matching TRBD1. Germline lookup yields CDR1 SGHRS and CDR2 YFSETQ. This CDR3 region has 19 residues. The ends lost 0 bases at V and 5 bases at J; junction bases unmatched: 16. The CDR3 bases are TGCGCCAGCAGCTTGGCTGGAGACAGGGGATGGATGGTATATCAGCCCCAGCATTTT. It specifies CASSLAGDRGWMVYQPQHF.

The chain joins TRBV4-1 to TRBJ2-7, with D tentatively TRBD1 (5 bases). This CDR3 is 13 amino acids long. The germline V and J ends were trimmed by 5 bases and 0 bases, with 8 bases remaining between them. Per the germline V gene, CDR1 is MGHRA and CDR2 is YSYEKL. The DNA for the CDR3 is TGCGCCAGCAGCTCCAGGGTCTCCTACGAGCAGTACTTC. Protein sequence: CASSSRVSYEQYF.

The chain couples TRBV5-3 to TRBJ2-7, with TRBD1 matching 7 bases. TRBV5-3 is placed among ORFs of uncertain function. V was pared by 2 bases and J by 3 bases, with 11 bases of the junction left unmatched. This CDR3 region has 16 residues. The CDR3 protein is CARSFHRDSGNYEQYF. DNA of the CDR3: TGTGCCAGAAGCTTTCACCGGGACAGTGGCAACTACGAGCAGTACTTC.